A selection of T cell receptor beta chains follows, all from one sample in a study of regulatory T cells in long-lasting Graves disease. Each CDR3 protein is one row after TCRdb ran MiXCR on the multiplex PCR reads. The sample holds roughly 450,000 distinct CDR3 sequences, around 20% seen once. Source: peripheral blood mononuclear cells (PBMCs), taken when the disease was refractory, from a patient treated with antithyroid drugs. All receptors come from a female donor with Graves disease. The conserved cysteine and the conserved F or W are not part of the CDR3 here. Fields, in order: J gene, V gene, CDR3 protein.

>TRBJ2-7|TRBV18
ASSPGGRVVYEQY
>TRBJ1-2|TRBV6-1
ASSQGSVRGYT
>TRBJ1-2|TRBV5-1
ASRAGGQGPEGYT
>TRBJ2-5|TRBV24-1
ATSDLNSQETQY
>TRBJ2-2|TRBV6-1
ASNPIGTNTGELF
>TRBJ1-1|TRBV5-1
ASSLASWGTEAF
>TRBJ1-2|TRBV25-1
ASSPEGARAGGNGYT
>TRBJ1-5|TRBV2
ASSVQVFQPQH
>TRBJ1-2|TRBV28
ASSTGDRSNPD
>TRBJ1-5|TRBV7-2
ASSFGFYQPQH
>TRBJ2-2|TRBV6-1
ASSVEVREWPTGELF
>TRBJ1-6|TRBV27
ASSLRKGQGPSSYNSPLH
>TRBJ2-7|TRBV7-9
ASSVETAYEQY
>TRBJ2-7|TRBV7-2
ASSGTGDEQY
>TRBJ2-7|TRBV4-3
ASSQGQGLGEQY
>TRBJ1-2|TRBV18
ASSPLEGHGYT
>TRBJ1-4|TRBV19
ASRLWGANEKLF
>TRBJ1-2|TRBV30
AWSDLGSTNYGYT
>TRBJ2-7|TRBV28
ATTPSTTSRYEQY
>TRBJ1-5|TRBV28
ASSLGQGLHSNQPQH
>TRBJ2-7|TRBV6-1
ASSRDGGVYEQY
>TRBJ1-1|TRBV20-1
SARPGPLEAF
>TRBJ2-7|TRBV5-5
ASSPRTLTGSSYEQY
>TRBJ2-1|TRBV5-1
ASSLATGEQF
>TRBJ2-3|TRBV30
AWSGSWVGQQY
>TRBJ1-1|TRBV4-3
ASSHTPGNTEAF
>TRBJ1-2|TRBV5-4
ASSPRGASYGYT